Each of the 32 T cell receptor beta chains below was sequenced from the same sample in a study of response to subunit inactivated influenza vaccine. TCRdb ran MiXCR on the RT-PCR reads and lists one entry per CDR3 protein. The top ten hold 2.5% to 3.5% of the sample, which has approximately 500,000 distinct CDR3 sequences, under 25% seen once. This sample was also put to use in a study of T cells expressing NK-cell markers. According to that study: TCR beta libraries carry UMIs added by 5'RACE template switching.

Specimen: CD4+ T cells sorted from PBMCs, collected about 11 days after vaccination. The source of these receptors is a man aged 45-65 years who received an inactivated influenza vaccine.

This clonotype was seen a handful of times. The chain has TRBV6-1 and TRBJ1-1; 8 bases map to TRBD1. With 7 bases clipped from V and 1 base from J, the junction kept 8 bases outside the gene matches. Germline V gene sequence: CDR1 MNHNS, CDR2 SASEGT. This CDR3 spans 15 amino acids. The CDR3 here is CASMGQVSANTEAFF. CDR3 coding DNA: TGTGCCAGCATGGGACAGGTTTCGGCGAACACTGAAGCTTTCTTT.

This clonotype showed up just a few times. The rearrangement links TRBV7-3 to TRBJ1-3; D is ambiguous. The V and J ends lost 6 bases and 1 base respectively, with 19 bases between them. The CDR3 runs 17 residues. Germline-derived CDR1 and CDR2 are SGHTA and FQGTGA. CDR3 residues: CASRPAPPWISGNTIYF. CDR3 coding DNA: TGTGCCAGCAGACCCGCCCCCCCCTGGATATCTGGAAACACCATATATTTT.

V and J are TRBV5-1 and TRBJ2-1; 13 nucleotides match TRBD2. V gave up 0 bases and J gave up 2 bases; unmatched junction bases: 8. The length of the CDR3 is 19 residues. Germline CDR1 and CDR2: SGHRS and YFSETQ. CDR3 DNA: TGCGCCAGCAGCTTGGTAGGGACTAGCGGGATAGTAGCCTACAATGAGCAGTTCTTC. Amino acid sequence: CASSLVGTSGIVAYNEQFF. Full variable domain (remainder filled in from reference TRBV5-1 and TRBJ2-1): KAGVTQTPRYLIKTRGQQVTLSCSPISGHRSVSWYQQTPGQGLQFLFEYFSETQRNKGNFPGRFSGRQFSNSRSEMNVSTLELGDSALYLCASSLVGTSGIVAYNEQFFGPGTRLTVL.

This clonotype was detected a few times. V usage is TRBV28 and J usage is TRBJ1-5; D is perhaps TRBD1 (5 bases). V was clipped by 3 bases and J by 12 bases, with 15 bases between them. The CDR3 is 13 residues long. Looked up from germline, CDR1 is MDHEN and CDR2 is SYDVKM. As DNA, the CDR3 is TGTGCCAGCAGTTTTAAGGGGAGGCGACTCCAGCATTTT. As protein: CASSFKGRRLQHF.

The chain employs TRBV30 and TRBJ2-3; no clear D gene. The CDR3 is 12 amino acids. V shed 2 bases and J shed 6 bases, with 9 bases lying between them. CDR1 is GTSNPN, CDR2 SVGIG, per germline (reference sequence). CDR3 DNA: TGTGCCTGGAGTACCTCCGGGGATACGCAGTATTTT. It specifies CAWSTSGDTQYF.

A remark on this clonotype: Compared with germline, one end of the junction differs, possibly owing to a read error. The genes are TRBV7-2 and TRBJ2-1; no definite D call. The CDR3 has 12 amino acids. The germline V gene encodes CDR1 SGHTA and CDR2 FQGNSA. CDR3 amino acids: CASSPSYNEQLF. The CDR3 DNA reads TGTGCCAGCAGCCCATCCTACAATGAGCAGTTATTC.

Ten or more counts support this clonotype. The V gene is TRBV4-1, the J gene TRBJ2-3; D unclear. The length of the CDR3 is 13 residues. The V gene lost 2 bases and the J gene lost 3 bases, with 6 bases spanning the gap. Germline V gene data show CDR1 as MGHRA and CDR2 as YSYEKL. CDR3 nucleotide sequence: TGCGCCAGCAGCCAATTCGGGACAGATACGCAGTATTTT. It specifies CASSQFGTDTQYF.

This clonotype was recorded a few times. CDR3 in DNA: TGTGCCAGCAGTAAGTACGGGACTGTGGATAGTAATGAGCAGTTCTTC. Protein: CASSKYGTVDSNEQFF. This chain joins TRBV12-3 or TRBV12-4 and TRBJ2-1, with a weak D call TRBD2 (6 bases). CDR3 length equals 16 residues. V lost 5 bases, J lost 7 bases, and 21 bases lay in between.

This chain links TRBV7-2 with TRBJ2-3; 7 bases align to TRBD1. The CDR3 is 15 residues long. Germline CDR1 is SGHTA and CDR2 is FQGNSA. V shed 0 bases, J shed 6 bases, and the junction held 6 bases outside the gene matches. The DNA for the CDR3 is TGTGCCAGCAGCTTAGCGGCCAGGGGGTTTGATACGCAGTATTTT. This translates into CASSLAARGFDTQYF.

The genes are TRBV7-9 and TRBJ2-2; weak D call: TRBD2 (6 bases). The germline V gene has CDR1 SEHNR and CDR2 FQNEAQ (reference sequence). The CDR3 is made up of 15 amino acids. V was shortened by 5 bases and J by 1 base, with 11 bases between the two germline ends. CDR3 nucleotide sequence: TGTGCCAGCAGCCATAGCGGTAGGAACACCGGGGAGCTGTTTTTT. The encoded protein is CASSHSGRNTGELFF. The full variable domain, in which reference TRBV7-9 and TRBJ2-2 provide the parts outside the CDR3, is DTGVSQNPRHKITKRGQNVTFRCDPISEHNRLYWYRQTLGQGPEFLTYFQNEAQLEKSRLLSDRFSAERPKGSFSTLEIQRTEQGDSAMYLCASSHSGRNTGELFFGEGSRLTVL.

V and J are TRBV20-1 and TRBJ2-5; D could derive from TRBD1 or TRBD2 (5 bases each). The CDR3 is 12 amino acids. Germline-derived CDR1 and CDR2 are DFQATT and SNEGSKA (reference sequence). Trimming stripped 7 bases from V and 1 base from J, with 10 bases between. The CDR3 sequence: CSGDQTQETQYF. CDR3 in DNA: TGCAGTGGGGACCAAACCCAAGAGACCCAGTACTTC.

The chain is built from TRBV7-2 and TRBJ2-1; D may correspond to TRBD1 or TRBD2 (5 bases each). V lost 5 bases and J lost 0, with 17 bases in between. The CDR3 has 17 residues. Germline loops: CDR1 SGHTA, CDR2 FQGNSA. In DNA, the CDR3 is TGTGCCAGCAGCGCGTCTATTGGGGCGGGCTCCTACAATGAGCAGTTCTTC. Amino acids: CASSASIGAGSYNEQFF.

The chain carries TRBV4-3 and TRBJ2-3, with D uncertain. CDR1 is LGHNA and CDR2 is YSLEER in the germline V gene. This CDR3 contains 14 residues. V dropped 2 bases and J dropped 4 bases, with 10 bases sitting between them. DNA of the CDR3: TGCGCCAGCAGCCAATCTTATTTCGCAGATACGCAGTATTTT. Protein product: CASSQSYFADTQYF.

This chain connects TRBV7-2 to TRBJ2-5; D remains ambiguous. Per germline, CDR1 SGHTA and CDR2 FQGNSA. There are 13 residues in the CDR3. The V end lost 3 bases, the J end lost 4 bases, and 9 bases lay between the germline ends. CDR3 nucleotide sequence: TGTGCCAGCAGCTTTGACCGCGGAGAGACCCAGTACTTC. Protein sequence: CASSFDRGETQYF.

This chain joins TRBV15 and TRBJ2-2; D is ambiguous. V was shortened by 4 bases and J by 5 bases, with 5 bases between the two germline ends. This CDR3 contains 12 residues. The V gene's germline CDR1 is LNHNV and CDR2 YYDKDF (reference sequence). CDR3 coding DNA: TGTGCCACCAGCACGGGTACCGGGGAGCTGTTTTTT. Its protein is CATSTGTGELFF.

This clonotype has at least ten counts. For the CDR3, the DNA is TGTGCCAGCAGTTACTCGGCGGGGGCTGCTTACGAGCAGTACTTC. It encodes CASSYSAGAAYEQYF. The chain links TRBV6-2 or TRBV6-3 to TRBJ2-7, with D perhaps matching TRBD2 (7 bases). CDR1 is MNHEY and CDR2 is SVGEGT in the germline V gene. CDR3 length: 15 amino acids. The germline V and J ends were trimmed by 0 bases and 4 bases, with 13 bases remaining between them.

This clonotype was detected a few times. V usage is TRBV6-2 or TRBV6-3 and J usage is TRBJ1-2; unclear D gene. The CDR3 sequence is 14 residues long. V was cut by 2 bases and J by 4 bases, with 11 bases left in between. CDR1 and CDR2 from the germline V gene are MNHEY and SVGEGT. DNA of the CDR3: TGTGCCAGCAGTTACCGGAAATGGACCTATGGCTACACCTTC. As protein: CASSYRKWTYGYTF.

This clonotype was counted between two and nine times. This sequence joins TRBV29-1 and TRBJ2-3; the match to TRBD2 covers 10 bases. The CDR3 sequence is 14 residues long. Germline lookup yields CDR1 SQVTM and CDR2 ANQGSEA. With 7 bases clipped from V and 3 bases from J, the junction kept 7 bases outside the gene matches. The CDR3: CSAILAGTTDTQYF. For the CDR3, the DNA is TGCAGCGCGATACTAGCGGGAACAACAGATACGCAGTATTTT.

The rearrangement joins TRBV20-1 to TRBJ1-2; 9 bases are a match to TRBD1. The germline gives CDR1 DFQATT, CDR2 SNEGSKA (reference sequence). The CDR3 is 11 residues long. J lost 9 bases, V lost 3 bases, and 2 bases had no gene match. The CDR3 nucleotides read TGCAGTGCTAGGGGACAGGGTCGCTACACCTTC. It yields the protein CSARGQGRYTF.

This clonotype was counted many times. The CDR3 nucleotides read TGTGCCAGCAGTCTGACAGGGGGCGGTGAAAAACTGTTTTTT. Its translation is CASSLTGGGEKLFF. This chain connects TRBV12-3 or TRBV12-4 to TRBJ1-4, with 10 positions matching TRBD1. This CDR3 has 14 residues. The junction had 4 bases not matched to a gene; V was cut back by 5 bases and J by 7 bases.

This chain connects TRBV19 to TRBJ1-2; perhaps TRBD1 as D (5 bases). V was shortened by 9 bases and J by 5 bases, with 16 bases between the two germline ends. The CDR3 loop spans 13 amino acids. Germline lookup yields CDR1 LNHDA and CDR2 SQIVND (reference sequence). The chain's CDR3 is CASGLQGPYGYTF. Written as DNA, the CDR3 is TGTGCCAGCGGTCTCCAGGGACCGTATGGCTACACCTTC.

The chain couples TRBV20-1 to TRBJ2-1; TRBD2 aligns across 8 bases. Germline CDR1 reads DFQATT; CDR2 reads SNEGSKA (reference sequence). After removal of 6 bases from V and 9 bases from J, the junction contained 7 bases not matched to a gene. The CDR3 runs 12 residues. CDR3 sequence reads: CSASRGGSEQFF. The CDR3 DNA reads as TGCAGTGCCAGCCGGGGGGGGAGTGAGCAGTTCTTC.

A few counts support this clonotype. The chain links TRBV5-1 to TRBJ2-3; possible D gene TRBD1, 6 bases. The V gene's germline CDR1 is SGHRS and CDR2 YFSETQ. The length of the CDR3 is 15 residues. The V end was cut by 2 bases, the J end by 2 bases, with 12 bases between. The CDR3 reads CASSLQGSNTDTQYF. The CDR3, as DNA: TGCGCCAGCAGCTTACAGGGCTCAAACACAGATACGCAGTATTTT.

The chain carries TRBV6-5 and TRBJ1-1; a possible D gene is TRBD1 (6 bases). There are 15 residues in the CDR3. V dropped 0 bases and J dropped 10 bases, with 18 bases sitting between them. Germline lookup yields CDR1 MNHEY and CDR2 SVGAGI. The CDR3 DNA reads as TGTGCCAGCAGTTACTCGACGGGGGCTTCCGAGAGAGCTTTCTTT. Its translation is CASSYSTGASERAFF.

V and J are TRBV27 and TRBJ1-1; no firm D call. V was pared by 8 bases and J by 4 bases, with 11 bases between. The CDR3 is 12 amino acids. CDR1 and CDR2 from the germline V gene are MNHEY and SMNVEV (reference sequence). The CDR3 bases are TGTGCCAGCCGAACCCCGGGCACTGAAGCTTTCTTT. Translated: CASRTPGTEAFF.

This clonotype has only a few counts. The chain carries TRBV5-6 and TRBJ2-5, with 7 bases lining up with TRBD2. Germline values: CDR1 SGHDT, CDR2 YYEEEE. The CDR3 is 11 residues long. The junction had 4 bases not matched to a gene; V was cut back by 3 bases and J by 11 bases. The CDR3 is CASSSGGPQYF. The CDR3 DNA reads TGTGCCAGCAGCTCGGGAGGCCCACAGTACTTC.

This clonotype showed up many times. The rearrangement links TRBV29-1 to TRBJ2-4; weak D call: TRBD2 (6 bases). The CDR3 is 14 amino acids. The germline V gene encodes CDR1 SQVTM and CDR2 ANQGSEA. Between the trimmed V and J ends, which lost 6 bases and 0 bases, there was a span of 12 bases. CDR3 bases: TGCAGCGTCGGGAGTACACTAGCCAAAAACATTCAGTACTTC. It translates to CSVGSTLAKNIQYF.

This sequence joins TRBV11-2 and TRBJ2-1, with 10 bases identical to TRBD2. The CDR3 is 15 amino acids. The V gene end was trimmed by 5 bases and the J gene end by 7 bases; junction bases not matched to a gene: 8. Germline CDR1 is SGHAT and CDR2 is FQNNGV. In DNA, the CDR3 is TGTGCCAGCAGCCCCGAGGGAGCGGGAGGGAATGAGCAGTTCTTC. The encoded protein is CASSPEGAGGNEQFF.

This clonotype was seen a few times. V is TRBV5-6 and J is TRBJ2-7, with D possibly being TRBD1 or TRBD2 (5 bases each). With 2 bases removed from V and 3 bases from J, the gap between germline ends came to 24 bases. The CDR3 has 18 amino acids. CDR1 SGHDT and CDR2 YYEEEE come from the germline V gene. For the CDR3, the DNA is TGTGCCAGCAGCTTCAATTCGGGACCGTCGTTCGCCTGCTACGAGCAGTACTTC. The encoded protein is CASSFNSGPSFACYEQYF.

The chain links TRBV28 to TRBJ2-7; possibly TRBD2 for D (5 bases). Trimming took 3 bases from V and 6 from J, leaving 12 bases between them. From germline, CDR1 is MDHEN and CDR2 SYDVKM. This CDR3 region has 13 residues. The CDR3: CASSFPGWGEQYF. CDR3 DNA: TGTGCCAGCAGTTTCCCGGGATGGGGCGAGCAGTACTTC. Looking up the rest from reference TRBV28 and TRBJ2-7 gives the full variable domain: DVKVTQSSRYLVKRTGEKVFLECVQDMDHENMFWYRQDPGLGLRLIYFSYDVKMKEKGDIPEGYSVSREKKERFSLILESASTNQTSMYLCASSFPGWGEQYFGPGTRLTVT.

This clonotype showed up many times. The genes are TRBV12-3 or TRBV12-4 and TRBJ2-7; tentative D call: TRBD1 (6 bases). V was trimmed by 2 bases and J by 3 bases, leaving 11 bases between them. This CDR3 has 14 amino acids. The DNA for the CDR3 is TGTGCCAGCAGTTTAACAGGGAAGAACTACGAGCAGTACTTC. Protein: CASSLTGKNYEQYF.

This clonotype was picked up a small number of times. The J gene is TRBJ2-7, the V gene TRBV12-3 or TRBV12-4; 7 bases fit TRBD1. CDR3 size: 15 residues. Losses at the gene ends were 6 bases for V and 0 bases for J; bases not matched to a gene: 8. The CDR3 DNA reads as TGTGCCAGCAGCCTCACACGGGACAGCTCCTACGAGCAGTACTTC. Translation: CASSLTRDSSYEQYF.